Below, 29 T cell receptor beta chains from the same sample are listed, as sequenced in a study of identifying expanded T cells in peripheral blood. Sequencing was performed with immunoSEQ multiplex PCR; in TCRdb, only in-frame clones are kept and a portion is missing. Among about 110,000 clones listed, about 87% were seen once. Sequenced input: blood. The receptor set was obtained from a person between 18 and 70 years old in good health.

V gene TRBV28 combines with J gene TRBJ2-5; 16 bases fit TRBD2. Losses at the gene ends were 5 bases for V and 3 bases for J; bases not matched to a gene: 6. The CDR3 is made up of 17 amino acids. CDR1 is MDHEN and CDR2 is SYDVKM in the germline V gene. Here the CDR3 DNA reads TGTGCCAGCAGTCCGGGACTAGCGGGAGGGAGGGAAGAGACCCAGTACTTC. Protein: CASSPGLAGGREETQYF. The full variable domain, with the rest looked up from reference TRBV28 and TRBJ2-5, is DVKVTQSSRYLVKRTGEKVFLECVQDMDHENMFWYRQDPGLGLRLIYFSYDVKMKEKGDIPEGYSVSREKKERFSLILESASTNQTSMYLCASSPGLAGGREETQYFGPGTRLLVL.

The rearrangement links TRBV5-4 to TRBJ1-1; D not certain. The CDR3 totals 17 residues. Trimming shortened V by 0 bases and J by 1 base, and 16 bases separated the two germline ends. The germline CDR1 and CDR2 sequences are SGHNT and YYREEE (reference sequence). DNA for the CDR3: TGTGCCAGCAGCTTGGGAGGTCCCGGGCCGGGGAACACTGAAGCTTTCTTT. Amino acids: CASSLGGPGPGNTEAFF.

This clone showed up just once. V and J are TRBV5-1 and TRBJ2-7; D may be TRBD2 (5 bases). V dropped 6 bases and J dropped 4 bases, with 14 bases sitting between them. Germline values: CDR1 SGHRS, CDR2 YFSETQ. The CDR3 has 13 residues. Written as DNA, the CDR3 is TGCGCCAGCACTCAACCCGGGGATTACGAGCAGTACTTC. Its protein product is CASTQPGDYEQYF.

The gene calls are TRBV30 and TRBJ2-7; D possibly corresponds to TRBD1 (5 bases). Trimming took 3 bases from V and 7 from J, leaving 13 bases between them. The CDR3 spans 12 residues. Germline V lookup: CDR1 GTSNPN, CDR2 SVGIG (reference sequence). For the CDR3, the DNA is TGTGCCTGGAGCAGGGCCTTGGGAGAGCAGTACTTC. Translation: CAWSRALGEQYF.

This chain uses TRBV6-5 with TRBJ2-7, with 9 bases matching TRBD1. This CDR3 is 14 amino acids long. Trimming cost V 4 bases and J 0 bases; bases outside gene matches: 1. Germline V gives CDR1 MNHEY, CDR2 SVGAGI. CDR3 sequence (DNA): TGTGCCAGCAGTTGGGGACAGGGCTCCTACGAGCAGTACTTC. As protein: CASSWGQGSYEQYF.

The CDR3 coding sequence is TGCGCCAGCAGTGAATGGGGCAGGGGTGGTAGTGAAGCTTTCTTT. Its translation is CASSEWGRGGSEAFF. The V and J genes are TRBV10-2 and TRBJ1-1, with D possibly being TRBD1 (6 bases). The ends were cut back, 3 bases at V and 7 bases at J, with 18 bases in the middle. The CDR3 loop spans 15 amino acids. Germline-derived CDR1 and CDR2 are WSHSY and SAAADI.

V gene TRBV27 combines with J gene TRBJ1-1; TRBD1 is a possible D gene (5 bases). The V end lost 6 bases, the J end lost 0 bases, and 20 bases lay between the germline ends. The germline CDR1 and CDR2 sequences are MNHEY and SMNVEV (reference sequence). This CDR3 has 17 amino acids. The CDR3 loop reads CASRTLRDGRMNTEAFF. Here the CDR3 DNA reads TGTGCCAGCAGAACTCTTCGGGACGGCCGAATGAACACTGAAGCTTTCTTT.

In its sample, this clone was seen a few times. The V call is TRBV25-1, the J call TRBJ1-1; D gene ambiguous. Germline lookup yields CDR1 MGHDK and CDR2 SYGVNS. This CDR3 spans 11 amino acids. Deletions cut 8 bases from V and 0 bases from J, with 4 bases between. The CDR3 bases are TGTGCCAGCCGGGTGAACACTGAAGCTTTCTTT. This sequence encodes CASRVNTEAFF. The variable domain in full, completed from reference TRBV25-1 and TRBJ1-1, reads EADIYQTPRYLVIGTGKKITLECSQTMGHDKMYWYQQDPGMELHLIHYSYGVNSTEKGDLSSESTVSRIRTEHFPLTLESARPSHTSQYLCASRVNTEAFFGQGTRLTVV.

The chain joins TRBV7-3 to TRBJ2-3; D unclear. CDR3 length equals 13 residues. Per germline, CDR1 SGHTA and CDR2 FQGTGA. Deletions cut 0 bases from V and 6 bases from J, with 7 bases between. The CDR3 nucleotides are TGTGCCAGCAGCTTAACGCGGCTGGATACGCAGTATTTT. This translates into CASSLTRLDTQYF.

The rearrangement links TRBV6-6 to TRBJ2-6; D uncertain. The V end was cut by 2 bases, the J end by 0 bases, with 5 bases between. The CDR3 is made up of 15 amino acids. Germline-derived CDR1 and CDR2 are MNHNY and SVGAGI (reference sequence). As DNA, the CDR3 is TGTGCCAGCAGTTACCGGGTCTCTGGGGCCAACGTCCTGACTTTC. It translates to CASSYRVSGANVLTF.

The V gene is TRBV11-3, the J gene TRBJ2-2, with a possible D match to TRBD2 (5 bases). CDR3 length: 13 amino acids. From germline, CDR1 is SGHNT and CDR2 YENEEA. V dropped 1 base and J dropped 7 bases, with 7 bases sitting between them. CDR3 sequence reads: CASSLVANGELFF. In nucleotides, the CDR3 is TGTGCCAGCAGCTTAGTAGCGAACGGGGAGCTGTTTTTT.

This clone was seen just once. V is TRBV7-9 and J is TRBJ2-2; TRBD1 is a possible D gene (6 bases). The CDR3 spans 14 residues. Germline CDR1 reads SEHNR; CDR2 reads FQNEAQ (reference sequence). Trimming shortened V by 5 bases and J by 2 bases, and 9 bases separated the two germline ends. The CDR3 bases are TGTGCCAGCAGCGGGACACTTAACACCGGGGAGCTGTTTTTT. It specifies CASSGTLNTGELFF.

This clone was counted only a few times. The V and J genes are TRBV27 and TRBJ2-5; D gene unclear. The CDR3 extends over 13 amino acids. From germline, CDR1 is MNHEY and CDR2 SMNVEV (reference sequence). V lost 1 base and J 4 bases, leaving 7 bases between the germline ends. The CDR3 loop reads CASSLWGPETQYF. CDR3 sequence (DNA): TGTGCCAGCAGTTTATGGGGTCCAGAGACCCAGTACTTC.

The chain combines TRBV30 with TRBJ2-7, with D perhaps TRBD1 (5 bases). The CDR3 has 12 residues. Trimming took off 7 bases at V and 5 bases at J, with 15 bases between the two ends. Germline CDR1 GTSNPN, CDR2 SVGIG (reference sequence). The CDR3 sequence is CASRGFRDEQYF. The CDR3 nucleotides read TGTGCCTCAAGGGGATTTAGGGACGAGCAGTACTTC. Full variable domain (rest looked up from reference TRBV30 and TRBJ2-7): SQTIHQWPATLVQPVGSPLSLECTVEGTSNPNLYWYRQAAGRGLQLLFYSVGIGQISSEVPQNLSASRPQDRQFILSSKKLLLSDSGFYLCASRGFRDEQYFGPGTRLTVT.

The chain recombines TRBV14 with TRBJ1-5; possibly TRBD1 for D (5 bases). The germline V gene encodes CDR1 SGHDN and CDR2 FVKESK. With 3 bases removed from V and 3 bases from J, the gap between germline ends came to 9 bases. The CDR3 spans 14 residues. Here the CDR3 DNA reads TGTGCCAGCAGCCATCCCGGGGCCAATCAGCCCCAGCATTTT. Translating it yields CASSHPGANQPQHF.

The chain carries TRBV19 and TRBJ2-1, with TRBD2 matching over 8 bases. The CDR3 covers 15 residues. CDR1 and CDR2 (germline): LNHDA, SQIVND (reference sequence). V shed 5 bases and J 2 bases; nucleotides not matched to a gene: 5. The CDR3 bases are TGTGCCAGTAGTGTCACTAGCGGTACCTACAATGAGCAGTTCTTC. The encoded protein is CASSVTSGTYNEQFF.

The chain is built from TRBV7-3 and TRBJ2-1; 7 nucleotides agree with TRBD1. There are 14 residues in the CDR3. Per germline, CDR1 SGHTA and CDR2 FQGTGA. V lost 5 bases and J lost 2; bases outside the gene matches: 3. The CDR3 here is CASSMGTAYNEQFF. As DNA, the CDR3 is TGTGCCAGCAGCATGGGGACAGCCTACAATGAGCAGTTCTTC.

Here the CDR3 DNA reads TGTGCCAGCAGCTTATTGCAGGGGAACTATGGCTACACCTTC. This gives the protein CASSLLQGNYGYTF. This sequence joins TRBV7-9 and TRBJ1-2; a possible D gene is TRBD1 (6 bases). The CDR3 has 14 amino acids. CDR1 and CDR2 (germline): SEHNR, FQNEAQ (reference sequence). V shed 2 bases and J shed 2 bases, with 9 bases lying between them.

Sample share makes this clone medium-sized (0.01 to 0.1%). The chain uses TRBV4-3 and TRBJ1-2; 9 bases are a match to TRBD1. J lost 4 bases, V lost 0 bases, and 15 bases had no gene match. CDR3 size: 19 residues. The V gene's germline CDR1 is LGHNA and CDR2 YSLEER. CDR3 protein: CASSQDLLRTGAGFYGYTF. For the CDR3, the DNA is TGCGCCAGCAGCCAAGATCTTCTTAGGACAGGGGCGGGGTTCTATGGCTACACCTTC.

The chain combines TRBV4-1 with TRBJ1-5; D remains unclear. CDR1 MGHRA and CDR2 YSYEKL come from the germline V gene. The CDR3 has 10 amino acids. The V and J ends lost 6 bases and 8 bases respectively, with 5 bases between them. DNA of the CDR3: TGCGCCAGCAGGGAGGAGCCCCAGCATTTT. This codes for CASREEPQHF.

V is TRBV28 and J is TRBJ2-5; the match to TRBD2 covers 11 bases. Germline CDR1 is MDHEN and CDR2 is SYDVKM. There are 15 residues in the CDR3. The V and J ends lost 4 bases and 1 base, in that order; junction bases with no gene match: 2. The CDR3 region is CASSWGLAAQETQYF. In nucleotides, the CDR3 is TGTGCCAGCAGTTGGGGACTAGCGGCCCAAGAGACCCAGTACTTC.

V usage is TRBV18 and J usage is TRBJ2-1, with a tentative D call TRBD2 (7 bases). The CDR3 is 14 amino acids. Deletions cut 5 bases from V and 4 bases from J, with 12 bases between. Per germline, CDR1 KGHSH and CDR2 LQKENI. CDR3 sequence (DNA): TGTGCCAGCTCATTGGGGGGGGCTTACAATGAGCAGTTCTTC. Protein product: CASSLGGAYNEQFF.

The chain joins TRBV27 to TRBJ2-2, with 7 bases identical to TRBD1. V lost 6 bases to trimming and J lost 2 bases; unmatched junction nucleotides: 6. This CDR3 contains 15 residues. Per the germline V gene, CDR1 is MNHEY and CDR2 is SMNVEV (reference sequence). CDR3 in amino acids: CASRKTGLNTGELFF. For the CDR3, the DNA is TGTGCCAGCAGAAAGACAGGGTTAAACACCGGGGAGCTGTTTTTT.

The sample holds one count of this clone. The chain links TRBV5-6 to TRBJ2-1; D might be TRBD2 (6 bases). The CDR3 has 13 residues. Germline CDR1 and CDR2: SGHDT and YYEEEE. With 0 bases removed from V and 9 bases from J, the gap between germline ends came to 10 bases. Here the CDR3 reads CASSLGAGREQFF. In DNA, the CDR3 is TGTGCCAGCAGCTTGGGAGCGGGCCGTGAGCAGTTCTTC.

The V call is TRBV11-3, the J call TRBJ2-5; D uncertain. CDR1 and CDR2 from the germline V gene are SGHNT and YENEEA. This CDR3 spans 13 amino acids. The V and J ends lost 4 bases and 1 base respectively, with 7 bases between them. In DNA form, the CDR3 reads TGTGCCAGCAGCTCGGGCCGCCAAGAGACCCAGTACTTC. Protein product: CASSSGRQETQYF.

The chain recombines TRBV6-1 with TRBJ1-1, with D perhaps TRBD1 (6 bases). V dropped 2 bases and J dropped 0 bases, with 10 bases sitting between them. The CDR3 has 15 residues. Germline CDR1 is MNHNS and CDR2 is SASEGT. DNA for the CDR3: TGTGCCAGCAGTGAATTTGCAGGGGTGAACACTGAAGCTTTCTTT. It yields the protein CASSEFAGVNTEAFF.

The V and J genes are TRBV6-1 and TRBJ1-6; 7 nucleotides align to TRBD1. This CDR3 has 17 residues. V lost 0 bases and J lost 13; bases outside the gene matches: 15. The germline V gene has CDR1 MNHNS and CDR2 SASEGT. CDR3 DNA sequence: TGTGCCAGCAGTGAAGCTAGTACAGGGACAGCCCTCCGGCCCCTCCACTTT. It yields the protein CASSEASTGTALRPLHF.

J is TRBJ1-4 and V is TRBV6-6; D is uncertain. Germline V gene lookup returns CDR1 MNHNY and CDR2 SVGAGI (reference sequence). This CDR3 is 12 amino acids long. Deletions cut 7 bases from V and 4 bases from J, with 7 bases between. CDR3 loop: CASKDLNEKLFF. The CDR3 DNA reads as TGTGCCAGCAAGGACCTTAATGAAAAACTGTTTTTT.

This chain joins TRBV10-1 and TRBJ2-3; D is ambiguous. Per germline, CDR1 WNHNN and CDR2 SYGVQD (reference sequence). The V gene lost 0 bases and the J gene lost 5 bases, with 9 bases spanning the gap. The CDR3 runs to 14 residues. CDR3 amino acids: CASSESTRVDTQYF. The CDR3 DNA reads TGCGCCAGCAGTGAGTCCACACGGGTAGATACGCAGTATTTT.